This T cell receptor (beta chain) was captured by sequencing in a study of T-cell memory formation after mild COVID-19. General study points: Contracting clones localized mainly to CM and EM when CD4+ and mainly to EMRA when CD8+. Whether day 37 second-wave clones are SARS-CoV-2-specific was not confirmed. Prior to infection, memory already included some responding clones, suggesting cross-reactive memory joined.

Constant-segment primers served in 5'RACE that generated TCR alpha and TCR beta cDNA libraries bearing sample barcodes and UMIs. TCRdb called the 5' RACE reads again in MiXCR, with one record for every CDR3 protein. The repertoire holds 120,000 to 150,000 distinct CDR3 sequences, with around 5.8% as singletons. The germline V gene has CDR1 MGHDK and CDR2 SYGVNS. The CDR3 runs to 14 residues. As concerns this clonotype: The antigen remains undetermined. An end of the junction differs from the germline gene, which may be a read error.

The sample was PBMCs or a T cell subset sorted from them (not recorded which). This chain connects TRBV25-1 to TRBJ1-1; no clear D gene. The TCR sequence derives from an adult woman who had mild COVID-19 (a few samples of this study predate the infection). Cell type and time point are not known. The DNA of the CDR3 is TGTGCCAGCCGTGAGACCGGAATGAACACTGAAGCTTTCTTT. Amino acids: CASRETGMNTEAFF.